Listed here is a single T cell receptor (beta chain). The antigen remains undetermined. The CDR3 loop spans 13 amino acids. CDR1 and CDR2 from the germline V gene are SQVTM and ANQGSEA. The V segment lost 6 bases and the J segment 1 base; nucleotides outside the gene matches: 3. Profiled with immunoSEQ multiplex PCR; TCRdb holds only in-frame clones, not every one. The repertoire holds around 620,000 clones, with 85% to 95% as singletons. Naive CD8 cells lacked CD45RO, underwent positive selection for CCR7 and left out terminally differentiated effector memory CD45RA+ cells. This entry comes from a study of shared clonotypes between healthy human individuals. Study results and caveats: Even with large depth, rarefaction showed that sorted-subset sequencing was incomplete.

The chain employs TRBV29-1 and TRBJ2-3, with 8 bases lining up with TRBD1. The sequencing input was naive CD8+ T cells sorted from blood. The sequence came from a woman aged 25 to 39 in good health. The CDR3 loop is CSVPGQGTDTQYF. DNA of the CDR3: TGCAGCGTACCGGGACAGGGCACAGATACGCAGTATTTT.